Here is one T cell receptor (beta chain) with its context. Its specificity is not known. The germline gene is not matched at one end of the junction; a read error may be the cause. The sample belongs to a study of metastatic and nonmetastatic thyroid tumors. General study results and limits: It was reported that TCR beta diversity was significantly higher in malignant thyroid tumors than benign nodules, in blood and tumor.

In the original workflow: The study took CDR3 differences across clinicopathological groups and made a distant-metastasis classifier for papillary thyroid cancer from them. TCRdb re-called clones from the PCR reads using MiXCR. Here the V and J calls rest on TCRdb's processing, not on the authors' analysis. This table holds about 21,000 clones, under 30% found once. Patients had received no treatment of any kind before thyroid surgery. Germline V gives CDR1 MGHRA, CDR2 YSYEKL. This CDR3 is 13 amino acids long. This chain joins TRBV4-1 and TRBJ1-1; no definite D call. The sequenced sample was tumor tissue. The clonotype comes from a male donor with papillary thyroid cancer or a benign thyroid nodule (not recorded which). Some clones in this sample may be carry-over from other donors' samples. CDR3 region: CASSLPWNAEAFF. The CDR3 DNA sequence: TGCGCCAGCAGCCTTCCTTGGAACGCTGAAGCTTTCTTT.